The 19 T cell receptor beta chains below come from one sample, sequenced in a study of regulatory T cells in long-lasting Graves disease. Specified time point: newly diagnosed GD, antithyroid drugs for less than 3 months. Isolated PBMC RNA provided the starting material for the TCR library. With iRepertoire HTBI primers and Arm-PCR of CDR3 regions, TCR beta libraries were built. One entry per CDR3 protein, called by TCRdb with MiXCR from the multiplex PCR reads. The table has 400,000 to 500,000 distinct CDR3 sequences, 13% to 15% seen once. These data also featured in a second study, about T cells in Graves' hyperthyroidism and ophthalmopathy.

This specimen was peripheral blood mononuclear cells (PBMCs), taken at new diagnosis, from a patient treated with antithyroid drugs. These receptor sequences come from a woman in her forties or fifties with Graves disease.

The V call is TRBV7-9, the J call TRBJ1-2; tentatively, D is TRBD1 (5 bases). The germline V gene encodes CDR1 SEHNR and CDR2 FQNEAQ (reference sequence). With 1 base removed from V and 8 bases from J, the gap between germline ends came to 11 bases. The CDR3 sequence is 13 residues long. The DNA for the CDR3 is TGTGCCAGCAGCTTAGAGGCAGGGAACGGCTACACCTTC. This translates into CASSLEAGNGYTF.

As concerns this clonotype: The junction does not match germline at one end; this may be a read error. This chain connects TRBV6-4 to TRBJ2-1; the match to TRBD2 covers 16 bases. Germline CDR1 and CDR2: MRHNA and SNTAGT. The CDR3 length is 19 residues. CDR3 bases: TGTGCCAGCAGTTACTCAGTCCCGGGACTAGCGGGAGGGTCAGAGGAGCAGTTCTTC. Its translation is CASSYSVPGLAGGSEEQFF.

In this sample, this clonotype turned up many times. The rearrangement links TRBV7-2 to TRBJ2-5, with 10 bases fitting TRBD2. Germline trimming cut 3 bases from V and 2 bases from J; bases unmatched to any gene: 6. The germline gives CDR1 SGHTA, CDR2 FQGNSA. This CDR3 is built from 16 residues. The CDR3 DNA reads as TGTGCCAGCAGCTTCTCGACAGCGGGAGGGCAAGAGACCCAGTACTTC. It yields the protein CASSFSTAGGQETQYF.

With respect to this clonotype: This may be a read error, as it is one base from a much larger clone. The chain uses TRBV28 and TRBJ2-7; D is ambiguous. Germline V lookup: CDR1 MDHEN, CDR2 SYDVKM. The CDR3 runs 12 residues. The chain's CDR3 is CASRDDSYGQYF. The CDR3 bases are TGTGCCAGCAGGGACGACTCCTACGGGCAGTACTTC. The full variable domain, its missing parts supplied by reference TRBV28 and TRBJ2-7, is DVKVTQSSRYLVKRTGEKVFLECVQDMDHENMFWYRQDPGLGLRLIYFSYDVKMKEKGDIPEGYSVSREKKERFSLILESASTNQTSMYLCASRDDSYGQYFGPGTRLTVT.

This clonotype was observed a handful of times. CDR3: CASPGKVRNNEQFF. CDR3 DNA: TGCGCCAGCCCCGGGAAGGTAAGGAACAATGAGCAGTTCTTC. The rearrangement uses TRBV5-1 and TRBJ2-1; D is perhaps TRBD2 (5 bases). The CDR3 covers 14 residues. CDR1 is SGHRS and CDR2 is YFSETQ in the germline V gene. V was trimmed by 7 bases and J by 5 bases, leaving 16 bases between them.

This clonotype was observed at least ten times. V gene TRBV30 combines with J gene TRBJ1-4, with 9 bases fitting TRBD1. Germline CDR1 GTSNPN, CDR2 SVGIG (reference sequence). The CDR3 loop spans 17 amino acids. With 2 bases clipped from V and 0 bases from J, the junction kept 7 bases outside the gene matches. CDR3 protein: CAWSRDRVSATNEKLFF. CDR3 DNA: TGTGCCTGGAGTCGGGACAGGGTATCGGCAACTAATGAAAAACTGTTTTTT.

This clonotype was picked up many times. This chain links TRBV6-2 or TRBV6-3 with TRBJ2-7; 10 bases align to TRBD2. J lost 3 bases, V lost 0 bases, and 8 bases had no gene match. Germline V gene data show CDR1 as MNHEY and CDR2 as SVGEGT. This CDR3 comprises 17 residues. CDR3 nucleotides: TGTGCCAGCAGTTACTCGAGAAAGCGGGAGGGAAACTACGAGCAGTACTTC. Protein: CASSYSRKREGNYEQYF.

J is TRBJ1-3 and V is TRBV3-1; D possibly corresponds to TRBD1 (5 bases). V was pared by 1 base and J by 1 base, with 5 bases between. The CDR3 runs to 14 residues. Per the germline V gene, CDR1 is LGHDT and CDR2 is YNNKEL (reference sequence). The CDR3: CASSQGGSGNTIYF. CDR3 bases: TGTGCCAGCAGCCAAGGGGGGTCTGGAAACACCATATATTTT.

This clonotype was observed at least ten times. This chain joins TRBV28 and TRBJ1-2; possible D gene TRBD1, 6 bases. Trimming removed 5 bases at V and 4 bases at J, with 8 bases between. The CDR3 is made up of 12 amino acids. Germline-derived CDR1 and CDR2 are MDHEN and SYDVKM. CDR3 loop: CASSTGFYGYTF. The DNA for the CDR3 is TGTGCCAGCAGTACAGGGTTCTATGGCTACACCTTC.

There are many counts of this clonotype. The genes are TRBV6-2 or TRBV6-3 and TRBJ1-1; the match to TRBD1 covers 7 bases. J was trimmed by 3 bases and V by 4 bases; bases with no gene match: 5. The CDR3 has 14 residues. Germline values: CDR1 MNHEY, CDR2 SVGEGT. The CDR3 sequence: CASSSLGGYTEAFF. The CDR3 DNA reads TGTGCCAGCAGTTCCCTAGGGGGCTACACTGAAGCTTTCTTT.

Concerning this clonotype: This may stem from a read error, because a much larger clone lies one nucleotide away. V usage is TRBV5-5 and J usage is TRBJ2-5, with TRBD1 matching over 9 bases. The DNA end is a closer match to TRBJ2-1, so the J assignment may be wrong. This CDR3 contains 13 residues. In germline, CDR1 is SGHKS, CDR2 YYEKEE (reference sequence). The CDR3 DNA is TGTGCCAGCAGCTGGACAGGGGCCTACGAGCAGTTCTTC. Its translation: CASSWTGAYEQFF.

This clonotype was detected ten times or more. The rearrangement links TRBV6-5 to TRBJ2-7; 10 positions match TRBD1. The germline CDR1 and CDR2 sequences are MNHEY and SVGAGI. V shed 0 bases, J shed 4 bases, and the junction held 3 bases outside the gene matches. CDR3 length: 15 residues. CDR3 in amino acids: CASSYSGTGEYEQYF. Here the CDR3 DNA reads TGTGCCAGCAGTTACTCCGGGACAGGGGAATACGAGCAGTACTTC.

The chain carries TRBV4-1 and TRBJ2-4; D possibly corresponds to TRBD2 (6 bases). This CDR3 comprises 19 residues. V dropped 0 bases and J dropped 0 bases, with 18 bases sitting between them. The germline V gene encodes CDR1 MGHRA and CDR2 YSYEKL. CDR3 loop: CASSQERDSSTLAKNIQYF. CDR3 coding DNA: TGCGCCAGCAGCCAAGAACGGGACTCCTCCACGTTAGCCAAAAACATTCAGTACTTC.

This clonotype was detected many times. This chain joins TRBV7-3 and TRBJ2-2; 11 bases fit TRBD1. This CDR3 has 16 amino acids. Germline CDR1 SGHTA, CDR2 FQGTGA. Germline trimming cut 4 bases from V and 4 bases from J; bases unmatched to any gene: 5. Written as DNA, the CDR3 is TGTGCCAGCAGCTCCGGGACAGGGGGTTTCACCGGGGAGCTGTTTTTT. Encoded protein: CASSSGTGGFTGELFF.

This clonotype was detected ten times or more. The V call is TRBV2, the J call TRBJ1-1, with TRBD1 as a possible D gene (6 bases). CDR1 and CDR2 from the germline V gene are SNHLY and FYNNEI. CDR3 length: 15 amino acids. V was clipped by 5 bases and J by 3 bases, with 16 bases between them. The CDR3 region is CASSPQGWGDTEAFF. CDR3 DNA: TGTGCCAGCAGTCCCCAGGGGTGGGGCGACACTGAAGCTTTCTTT.

The rearrangement links TRBV19 to TRBJ2-2, with TRBD1 matching 7 bases. CDR1 is LNHDA, CDR2 SQIVND, per germline (reference sequence). The CDR3 loop spans 16 amino acids. J was trimmed by 0 bases and V by 7 bases; bases with no gene match: 8. CDR3 loop: CASTSGTASNTGELFF. In nucleotides, the CDR3 is TGTGCCAGTACCTCCGGGACAGCCTCGAACACCGGGGAGCTGTTTTTT.

The chain is built from TRBV6-2 or TRBV6-3 and TRBJ1-3; D is uncertain. Germline CDR1 reads MNHEY; CDR2 reads SVGEGT. CDR3 size: 17 residues. Trimming took off 0 bases at V and 5 bases at J, with 17 bases between the two ends. The CDR3 coding sequence is TGTGCCAGCAGTTACTCGCGAGGGTTTGAGGTCAGAAACACCATATATTTT. This gives the protein CASSYSRGFEVRNTIYF.

This clonotype has a handful of counts. It may be a read error: a sequence one base away is much more abundant. This chain connects TRBV28 to TRBJ2-5; TRBD1 agrees at 8 bases. The J segment lost 2 bases and the V segment lost 5 bases, leaving 10 bases of the junction unmatched. Per the germline V gene, CDR1 is MDHEN and CDR2 is SYDVKM. The CDR3 has 16 amino acids. CDR3 in amino acids: CASSPDLGQEQETQYF. The CDR3 DNA follows: TGTGCCAGCAGTCCCGACTTGGGACAGGAGCAAGAGACCCAGTACTTC.

CDR3 sequence: CAISDTTSKFPGELFF. The CDR3 nucleotides read TGTGCCATCAGTGATACGACTAGCAAGTTCCCCGGGGAGCTGTTTTTT. The J gene is TRBJ2-2, the V gene TRBV10-3, with 7 bases lining up with TRBD2. With 3 bases clipped from V and 6 bases from J, the junction kept 10 bases outside the gene matches. Germline-derived CDR1 and CDR2 are ENHRY and SYGVKD. The CDR3 consists of 16 residues.